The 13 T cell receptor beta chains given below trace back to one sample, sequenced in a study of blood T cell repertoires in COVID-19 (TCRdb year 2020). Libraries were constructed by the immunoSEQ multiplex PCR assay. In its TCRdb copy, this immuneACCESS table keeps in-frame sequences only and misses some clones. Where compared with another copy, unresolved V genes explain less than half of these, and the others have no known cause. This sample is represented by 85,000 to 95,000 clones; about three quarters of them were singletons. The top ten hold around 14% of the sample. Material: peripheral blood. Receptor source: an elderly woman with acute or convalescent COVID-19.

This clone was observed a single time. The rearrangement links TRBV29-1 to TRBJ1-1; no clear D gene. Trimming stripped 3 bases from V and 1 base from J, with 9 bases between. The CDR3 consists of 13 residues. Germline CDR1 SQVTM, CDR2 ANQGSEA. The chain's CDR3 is CSVETSQNTEAFF. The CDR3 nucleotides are TGCAGCGTTGAGACATCCCAGAACACTGAAGCTTTCTTT.

CDR3: CASSIGRGHQETQYF. CDR3 DNA: TGTGCCAGTAGTATCGGCAGGGGGCACCAAGAGACCCAGTACTTC. V and J are TRBV19 and TRBJ2-5, with 8 bases fitting TRBD1. The germline gives CDR1 LNHDA, CDR2 SQIVND (reference sequence). V gave up 3 bases and J gave up 0 bases; unmatched junction bases: 3. The CDR3 has 15 amino acids.

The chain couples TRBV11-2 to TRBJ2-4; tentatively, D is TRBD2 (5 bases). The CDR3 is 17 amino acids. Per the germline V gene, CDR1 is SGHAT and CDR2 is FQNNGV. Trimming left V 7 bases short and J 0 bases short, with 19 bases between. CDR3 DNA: TGTGCCAGCACCCCCGGCGGGCTCCACCGAGCCAAAAACATTCAGTACTTC. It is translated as CASTPGGLHRAKNIQYF.

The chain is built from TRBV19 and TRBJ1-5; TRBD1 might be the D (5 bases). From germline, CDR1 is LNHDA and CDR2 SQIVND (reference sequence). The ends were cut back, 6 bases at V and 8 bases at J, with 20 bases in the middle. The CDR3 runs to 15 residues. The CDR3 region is CASSPGTVIWEPQHF. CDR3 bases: TGTGCCAGTAGCCCCGGGACTGTGATTTGGGAGCCCCAGCATTTT.

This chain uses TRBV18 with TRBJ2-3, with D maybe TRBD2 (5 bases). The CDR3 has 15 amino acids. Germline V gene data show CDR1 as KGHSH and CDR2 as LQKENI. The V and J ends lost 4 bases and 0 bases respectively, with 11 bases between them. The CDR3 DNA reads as TGTGCCAGCTCACGGGAGATATCTAGCACAGATACGCAGTATTTT. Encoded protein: CASSREISSTDTQYF.

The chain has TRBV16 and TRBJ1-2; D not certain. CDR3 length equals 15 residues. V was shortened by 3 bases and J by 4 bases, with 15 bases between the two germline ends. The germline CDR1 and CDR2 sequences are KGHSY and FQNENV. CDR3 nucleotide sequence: TGTGCCAGCAGCCAGGGCAGAGAGGGCTCCTATGGCTACACCTTC. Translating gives CASSQGREGSYGYTF.

Here the CDR3 reads CASTPEGADTEAFF. The CDR3 DNA follows: TGTGCCAGTACCCCAGAGGGGGCGGACACTGAAGCTTTCTTT. The rearrangement links TRBV19 to TRBJ1-1; TRBD1 aligns across 7 bases. The CDR3 has 14 amino acids. Trimming took 7 bases from V and 3 from J; bases not matched to a gene: 8. The germline CDR1 and CDR2 sequences are LNHDA and SQIVND (reference sequence). Looking up the rest from reference TRBV19 and TRBJ1-1 gives the full variable domain: DGGITQSPKYLFRKEGQNVTLSCEQNLNHDAMYWYRQDPGQGLRLIYYSQIVNDFQKGDIAEGYSVSREKKESFPLTVTSAQKNPTAFYLCASTPEGADTEAFFGQGTRLTVV.

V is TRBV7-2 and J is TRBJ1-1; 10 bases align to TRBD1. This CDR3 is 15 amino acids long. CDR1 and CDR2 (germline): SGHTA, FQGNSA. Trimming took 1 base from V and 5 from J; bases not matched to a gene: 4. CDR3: CASSLDGTGVTEAFF. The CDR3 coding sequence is TGTGCCAGCAGCTTAGACGGGACAGGGGTTACTGAAGCTTTCTTT.

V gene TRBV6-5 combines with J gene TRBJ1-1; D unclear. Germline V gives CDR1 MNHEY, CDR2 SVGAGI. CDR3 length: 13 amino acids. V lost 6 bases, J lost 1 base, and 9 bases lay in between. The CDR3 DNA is TGTGCCAGCAGCGGCGGTGGGAACACTGAAGCTTTCTTT. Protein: CASSGGGNTEAFF.

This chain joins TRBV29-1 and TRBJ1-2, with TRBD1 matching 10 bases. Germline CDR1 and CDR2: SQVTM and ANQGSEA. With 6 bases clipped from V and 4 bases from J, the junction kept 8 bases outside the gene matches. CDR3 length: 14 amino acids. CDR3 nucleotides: TGCAGCGTCCCCGGACAGGGGGTTGGCTATGGCTACACCTTC. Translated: CSVPGQGVGYGYTF. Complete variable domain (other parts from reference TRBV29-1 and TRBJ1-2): SAVISQKPSRDICQRGTSLTIQCQVDSQVTMMFWYRQQPGQSLTLIATANQGSEATYESGFVIDKFPISRPNLTFSTLTVSNMSPEDSSIYLCSVPGQGVGYGYTFGSGTRLTVV.

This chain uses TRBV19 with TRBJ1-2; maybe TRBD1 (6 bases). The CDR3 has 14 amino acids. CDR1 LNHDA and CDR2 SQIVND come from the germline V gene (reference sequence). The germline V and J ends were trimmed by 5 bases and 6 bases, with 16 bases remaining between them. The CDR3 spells CASSLRGRGDGYTF. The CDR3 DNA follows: TGTGCCAGTAGTCTCAGGGGCCGAGGAGATGGCTACACCTTC.

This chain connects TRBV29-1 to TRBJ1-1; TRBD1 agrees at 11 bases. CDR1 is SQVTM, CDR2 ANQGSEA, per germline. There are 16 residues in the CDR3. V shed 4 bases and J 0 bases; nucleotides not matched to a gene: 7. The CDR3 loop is CSVVPGQGGLNTEAFF. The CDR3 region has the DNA TGCAGCGTTGTACCGGGACAGGGGGGGTTGAACACTGAAGCTTTCTTT.

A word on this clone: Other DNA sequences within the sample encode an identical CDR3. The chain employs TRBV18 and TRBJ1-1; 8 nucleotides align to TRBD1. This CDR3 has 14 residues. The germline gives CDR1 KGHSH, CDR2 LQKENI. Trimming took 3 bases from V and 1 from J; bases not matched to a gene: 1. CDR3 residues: CASSPGQGNTEAFF. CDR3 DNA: TGTGCCAGCTCACCCGGACAGGGGAACACTGAAGCTTTCTTT.